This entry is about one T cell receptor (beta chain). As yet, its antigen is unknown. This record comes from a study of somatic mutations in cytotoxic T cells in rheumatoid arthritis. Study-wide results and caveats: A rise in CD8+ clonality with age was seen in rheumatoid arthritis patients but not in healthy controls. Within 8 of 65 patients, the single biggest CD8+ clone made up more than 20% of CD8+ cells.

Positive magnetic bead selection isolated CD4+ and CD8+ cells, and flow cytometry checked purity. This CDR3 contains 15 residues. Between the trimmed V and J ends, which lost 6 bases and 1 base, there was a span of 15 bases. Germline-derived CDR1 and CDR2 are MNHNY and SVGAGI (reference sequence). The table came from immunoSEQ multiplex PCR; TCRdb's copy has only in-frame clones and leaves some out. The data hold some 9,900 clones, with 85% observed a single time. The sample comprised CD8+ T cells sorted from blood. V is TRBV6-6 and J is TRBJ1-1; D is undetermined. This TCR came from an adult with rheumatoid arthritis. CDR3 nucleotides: TGTGCCAGCAGCAAAACTACCAGATCGAACACTGAAGCTTTCTTT. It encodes CASSKTTRSNTEAFF.